The rows below give T cell receptor beta chains drawn from one sample of a study of regulatory T cells in long-lasting Graves disease. TCRdb reanalysed the multiplex PCR reads using MiXCR and keeps one entry per CDR3 protein. The sample holds some 250,000 distinct CDR3 sequences, 15% to 20% seen once. Sequenced here: peripheral blood mononuclear cells (PBMCs), sampled at new diagnosis, from a patient treated with antithyroid drugs. The receptors stem from a female donor with Graves disease. CDR3s include the opening cysteine and the closing phenylalanine or tryptophan. Fields, in order: V gene, clone size, CDR3 protein. Size is stated for part of the rows, as once, few or many counts, or as a class when the clone is expanded.

TRBV28	many	CASSRGLRYNEQFF
TRBV6-2/TRBV6-3	few	CASSELVNTQYF
TRBV6-2/TRBV6-3	.	CATRLAGVVYEQYF
TRBV6-2/TRBV6-3	many	CASSYEVGLAATYNEQFF
TRBV4-2	.	CASSQTLTDTQYF
TRBV3-1	many	CASRRSGRIEDTQYF
TRBV20-1	many	CSAPRQGARETQYF
TRBV6-1	many	CASNLQGKEAGELFF
TRBV2	.	CASTGGEQYF
TRBV29-1	.	CSVEDYNTDTQYF
TRBV18	many	CASSPRQGTLNTEAFF
TRBV7-2	many	CASSPGRTTYEQYF
TRBV6-2/TRBV6-3	many	CASSPLASGYNEQFF
TRBV5-1	many	CASSLACRKVVTGIHQPQHF
TRBV20-1	few	CSAREGSDEQYF
TRBV29-1	many	CSVAASATSTDTQYF
TRBV11-3	many	CASSMGPGWETQYF
TRBV11-2	many	CASSPGGMGDTQYF
TRBV30	.	CAWKGQGSNSPLHF
TRBV9	many	CASSGLAADTQYF
TRBV7-8	.	CASSLGYYNEQFF
TRBV7-2	many	CASSIGGAGYGYTF
TRBV7-3	many	CASSLTAWDEQFF
TRBV7-9	many	CASSLSVQETQYF
TRBV6-1	many	CASRGRTSLTDTQYF
TRBV19	few	CASSMGRGLDETQYF
TRBV28	.	CASSFIGLAGGPADTQYF
TRBV3-1	many	CASSRSGTDYGYTF
TRBV7-2	many	CASSSLDRTLGGGYTF
TRBV20-1	many	CSARDPLAGDYNEQFF
TRBV5-1	.	CASSPVAEPYNEQFF
TRBV18	many	CASSPPSAGANTGELFF
TRBV7-2	.	CASSEQGRQFF
TRBV18	many	CASSPGGRDEQYF
TRBV12-3/TRBV12-4	many	CASSNPSNEQYF
TRBV3-1	few	CASSQGAGKNIQYF
TRBV24-1	.	CATSDLGRGTSDEQFF
TRBV3-1	many	CASSPLAGGENEQFF
TRBV7-9	many	CASSFDRLAKNIQYF
TRBV12-3/TRBV12-4	.	CACRNSAAGAAGELFF